One and the same sample provided the 9 T cell receptor beta chains below, sequenced in a study of T cells expressing NK-cell markers. Each CDR3 protein gets one entry in TCRdb, which reprocessed the 5' RACE reads and gives no DNA. Its table lists about 390,000 distinct CDR3 sequences. Input material: blood T cells: a sorted CD56 or NKG2C T cell subset, CD4+ or CD8+ T cells, or bulk PBMC T cells (not recorded which). These receptors were collected from a woman between 50 and 59 years old in good health.

The V gene is TRBV24-1, the J gene TRBJ2-3; TCRdb's D call, TRBD2, is unchecked because there is no DNA. Per the germline V gene, CDR1 is KGHDR and CDR2 is SFDVKD. The CDR3 is 17 amino acids. The CDR3 spells CATSDPGTNFPPDTQYF.

The genes are TRBV19 and TRBJ2-3; TCRdb picks TRBD2, but there is no DNA to check that call. Germline CDR1 reads LNHDA; CDR2 reads SQIVND (reference sequence). This CDR3 comprises 15 residues. The CDR3 reads CASSIALAGADTQYF.

The rearrangement joins TRBV28 to TRBJ2-7; TCRdb calls TRBD2, which cannot be checked without DNA. This CDR3 contains 17 residues. The germline V gene encodes CDR1 MDHEN and CDR2 SYDVKM. CDR3 protein: CASSSLSSPINLYEQYF.

The chain links TRBV9 to TRBJ2-7; TCRdb outputs TRBD2, but without DNA this stays unchecked. The CDR3 is 16 residues long. Germline CDR1 is SGDLS and CDR2 is YYNGEE. CDR3 in amino acids: CASSLRLEQSSYEQYF. Full variable domain (missing parts from reference TRBV9 and TRBJ2-7): DSGVTQTPKHLITATGQRVTLRCSPRSGDLSVYWYQQSLDQGLQFLIQYYNGEERAKGNILERFSAQQFPDLHSELNLSSLELGDSALYFCASSLRLEQSSYEQYFGPGTRLTVT.

This rearrangement joins TRBV30 to TRBJ2-2; TCRdb selects TRBD2, and the lack of DNA leaves this call unchecked. Germline loops: CDR1 GTSNPN, CDR2 SVGIG (reference sequence). The CDR3 sequence is 15 residues long. The CDR3 spells CAWSLLAGGPGELFF. Together with reference TRBV30 and TRBJ2-2, the CDR3 gives the full variable domain: SQTIHQWPATLVQPVGSPLSLECTVEGTSNPNLYWYRQAAGRGLQLLFYSVGIGQISSEVPQNLSASRPQDRQFILSSKKLLLSDSGFYLCAWSLLAGGPGELFFGEGSRLTVL.

This chain joins TRBV27 and TRBJ1-6; TCRdb's assignment of TRBD1 cannot be checked, as there is no DNA. The CDR3 totals 14 residues. CDR1 is MNHEY and CDR2 is SMNVEV in the germline V gene (reference sequence). The CDR3 sequence: CASTKIGAGPPLHF.

The chain joins TRBV29-1 to TRBJ1-3; TCRdb's D call, TRBD1, is unchecked because there is no DNA. The CDR3 runs 14 residues. CDR1 SQVTM and CDR2 ANQGSEA come from the germline V gene. The CDR3 sequence is CSVTTPGVGNTIYF. Complete variable domain (other parts from reference TRBV29-1 and TRBJ1-3): SAVISQKPSRDICQRGTSLTIQCQVDSQVTMMFWYRQQPGQSLTLIATANQGSEATYESGFVIDKFPISRPNLTFSTLTVSNMSPEDSSIYLCSVTTPGVGNTIYFGEGSWLTVV.

The J gene is TRBJ2-1, the V gene TRBV5-1; the TCRdb call, TRBD1, lacks DNA for checking. The CDR3 spans 15 residues. Germline values: CDR1 SGHRS, CDR2 YFSETQ. The CDR3 is CASGSYGTGFNEQFF.

This rearrangement joins TRBV20-1 to TRBJ2-1; TCRdb's D call, TRBD2, is unchecked because there is no DNA. The CDR3 covers 15 residues. Germline V lookup: CDR1 DFQATT, CDR2 SNEGSKA (reference sequence). CDR3 loop: CSVVLPLAEYNEQFF.